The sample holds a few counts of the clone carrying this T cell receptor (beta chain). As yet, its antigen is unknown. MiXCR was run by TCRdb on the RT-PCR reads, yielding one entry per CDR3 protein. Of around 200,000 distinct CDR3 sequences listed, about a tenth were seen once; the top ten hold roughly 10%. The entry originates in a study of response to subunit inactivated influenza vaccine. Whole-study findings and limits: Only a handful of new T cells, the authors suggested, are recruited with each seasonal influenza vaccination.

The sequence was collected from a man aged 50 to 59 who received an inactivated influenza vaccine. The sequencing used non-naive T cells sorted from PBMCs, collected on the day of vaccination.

CDR3 in DNA: TGTGCCACCAGTCCCCGGGACCCATTGGGAGATACGCAGTATTTT. Its protein product is CATSPRDPLGDTQYF. The J gene is TRBJ2-3, the V gene TRBV24-1; D possibly matches TRBD1 or TRBD2 (5 bases each). CDR1 and CDR2 (germline): KGHDR, SFDVKD. The V end was cut by 6 bases, the J end by 5 bases, with 17 bases between. The CDR3 spans 15 residues.